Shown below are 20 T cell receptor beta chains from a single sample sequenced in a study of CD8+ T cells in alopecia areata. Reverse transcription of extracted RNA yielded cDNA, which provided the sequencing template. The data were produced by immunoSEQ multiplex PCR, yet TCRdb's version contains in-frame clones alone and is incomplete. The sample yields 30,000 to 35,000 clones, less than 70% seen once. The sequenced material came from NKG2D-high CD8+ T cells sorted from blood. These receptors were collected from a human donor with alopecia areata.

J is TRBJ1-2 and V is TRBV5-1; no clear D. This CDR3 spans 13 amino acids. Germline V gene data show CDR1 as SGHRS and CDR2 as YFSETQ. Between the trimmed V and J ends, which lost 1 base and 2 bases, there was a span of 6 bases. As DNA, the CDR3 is TGCGCCAGCAGCTTGCCCGGCAACTATGGCTACACCTTC. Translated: CASSLPGNYGYTF.

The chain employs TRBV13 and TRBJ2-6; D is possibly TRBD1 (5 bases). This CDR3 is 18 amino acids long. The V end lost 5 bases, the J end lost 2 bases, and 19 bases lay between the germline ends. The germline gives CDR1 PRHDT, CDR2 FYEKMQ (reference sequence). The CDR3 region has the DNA TGTGCCAGCAGCAGAAGAAAGGCAGGGTATCCTGGGGCCAACGTCCTGACTTTC. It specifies CASSRRKAGYPGANVLTF. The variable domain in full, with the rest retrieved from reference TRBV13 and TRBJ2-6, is AAGVIQSPRHLIKEKRETATLKCYPIPRHDTVYWYQQGPGQDPQFLISFYEKMQSDKGSIPDRFSAQQFSDYHSELNMSSLELGDSALYFCASSRRKAGYPGANVLTFGAGSRLTVL.

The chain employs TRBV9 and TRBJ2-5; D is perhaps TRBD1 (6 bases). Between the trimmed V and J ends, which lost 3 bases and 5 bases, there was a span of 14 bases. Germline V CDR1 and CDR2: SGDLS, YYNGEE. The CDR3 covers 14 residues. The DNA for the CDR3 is TGTGCCAGCAGCGCCCAGGGGAAATGGGAGACCCAGTACTTC. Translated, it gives CASSAQGKWETQYF.

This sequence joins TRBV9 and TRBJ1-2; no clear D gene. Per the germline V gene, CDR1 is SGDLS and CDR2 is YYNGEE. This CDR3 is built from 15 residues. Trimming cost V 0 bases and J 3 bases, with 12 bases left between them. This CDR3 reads CASSVAGGLDYGYTF. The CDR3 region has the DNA TGTGCCAGCAGCGTAGCGGGAGGCCTAGACTATGGCTACACCTTC.

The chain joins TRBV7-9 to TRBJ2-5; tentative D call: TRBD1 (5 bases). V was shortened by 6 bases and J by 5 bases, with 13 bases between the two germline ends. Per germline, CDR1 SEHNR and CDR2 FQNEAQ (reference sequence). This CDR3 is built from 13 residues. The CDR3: CASRGLSGETQYF. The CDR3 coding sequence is TGTGCCAGCAGGGGGCTCTCAGGGGAGACCCAGTACTTC.

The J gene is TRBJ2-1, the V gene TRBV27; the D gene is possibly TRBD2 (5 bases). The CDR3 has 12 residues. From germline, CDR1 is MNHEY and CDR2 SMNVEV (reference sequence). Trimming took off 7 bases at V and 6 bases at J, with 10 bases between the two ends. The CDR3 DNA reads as TGTGCCAGCAAAAGAGGGTCCAATGAGCAGTTCTTC. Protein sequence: CASKRGSNEQFF.

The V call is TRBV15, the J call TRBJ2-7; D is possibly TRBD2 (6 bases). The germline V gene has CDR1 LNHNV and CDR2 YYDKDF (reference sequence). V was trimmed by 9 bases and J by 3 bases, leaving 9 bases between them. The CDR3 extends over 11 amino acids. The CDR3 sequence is CATGGIYEQYF. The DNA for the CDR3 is TGTGCCACGGGGGGAATCTACGAGCAGTACTTC.

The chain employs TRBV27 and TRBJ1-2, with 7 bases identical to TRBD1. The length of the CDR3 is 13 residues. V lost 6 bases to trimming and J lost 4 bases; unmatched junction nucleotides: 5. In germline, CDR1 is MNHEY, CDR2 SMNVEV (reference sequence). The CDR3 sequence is CASSYRGGYGYTF. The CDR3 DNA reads TGTGCCAGCAGCTACAGGGGAGGCTATGGCTACACCTTC.

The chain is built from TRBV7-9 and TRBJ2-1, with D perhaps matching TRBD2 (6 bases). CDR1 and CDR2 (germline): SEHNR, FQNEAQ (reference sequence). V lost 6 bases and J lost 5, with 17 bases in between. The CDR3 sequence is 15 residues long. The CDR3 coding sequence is TGTGCCAGCAGGCAGGGACCAAGCGGGCACAATGAGCAGTTCTTC. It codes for CASRQGPSGHNEQFF.

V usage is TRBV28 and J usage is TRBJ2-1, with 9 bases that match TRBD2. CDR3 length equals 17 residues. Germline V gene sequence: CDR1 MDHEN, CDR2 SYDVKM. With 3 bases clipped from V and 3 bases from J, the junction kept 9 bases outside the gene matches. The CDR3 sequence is CASSLSSGGPNYNEQFF. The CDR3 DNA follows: TGTGCCAGCAGTTTGTCCAGCGGGGGGCCGAACTACAATGAGCAGTTCTTC.

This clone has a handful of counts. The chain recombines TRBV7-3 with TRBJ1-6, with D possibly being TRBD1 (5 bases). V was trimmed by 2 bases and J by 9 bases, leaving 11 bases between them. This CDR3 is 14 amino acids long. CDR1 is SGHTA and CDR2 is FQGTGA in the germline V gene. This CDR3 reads CASSLGGLGSPLHF. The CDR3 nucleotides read TGTGCCAGCAGCTTAGGGGGTTTAGGTTCACCCCTCCACTTT.

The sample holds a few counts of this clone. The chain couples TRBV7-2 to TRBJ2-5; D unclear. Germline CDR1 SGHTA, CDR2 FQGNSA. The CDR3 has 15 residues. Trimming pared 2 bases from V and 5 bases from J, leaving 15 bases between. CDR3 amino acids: CASSLSSRRQETQYF. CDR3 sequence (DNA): TGTGCCAGCAGCTTATCCTCCCGGCGGCAGGAGACCCAGTACTTC.

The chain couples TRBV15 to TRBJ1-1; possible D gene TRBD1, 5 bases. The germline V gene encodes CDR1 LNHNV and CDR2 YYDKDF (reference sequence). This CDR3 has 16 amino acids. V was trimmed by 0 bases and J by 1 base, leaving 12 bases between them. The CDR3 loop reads CATSRDYRGSNTEAFF. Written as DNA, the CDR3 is TGTGCCACCAGCAGAGATTATCGGGGCTCGAACACTGAAGCTTTCTTT.

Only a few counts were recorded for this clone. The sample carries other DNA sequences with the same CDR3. The CDR3, as DNA: TGTGCCAGCAGCTTAGGCCCAGAGACCCAGTACTTC. Translated, it gives CASSLGPETQYF. The V gene is TRBV13, the J gene TRBJ2-5; D is uncertain. The CDR3 sequence is 12 residues long. V gave up 0 bases and J gave up 4 bases, with 3 bases separating them. Per the germline V gene, CDR1 is PRHDT and CDR2 is FYEKMQ (reference sequence).

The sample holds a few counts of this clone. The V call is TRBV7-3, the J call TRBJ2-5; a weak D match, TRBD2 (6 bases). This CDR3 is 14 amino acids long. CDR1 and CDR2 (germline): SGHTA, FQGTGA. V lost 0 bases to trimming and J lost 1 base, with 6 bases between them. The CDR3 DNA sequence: TGTGCCAGCAGCTTAACCGGGGGCCAAGAGACCCAGTACTTC. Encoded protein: CASSLTGGQETQYF.

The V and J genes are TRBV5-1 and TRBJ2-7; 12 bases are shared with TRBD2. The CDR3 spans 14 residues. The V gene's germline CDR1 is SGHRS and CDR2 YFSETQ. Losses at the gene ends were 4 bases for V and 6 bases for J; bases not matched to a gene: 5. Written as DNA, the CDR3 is TGCGCCAGCAGCCTAGCGGGGGGGCCTTCCGAGCAGTACTTC. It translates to CASSLAGGPSEQYF.

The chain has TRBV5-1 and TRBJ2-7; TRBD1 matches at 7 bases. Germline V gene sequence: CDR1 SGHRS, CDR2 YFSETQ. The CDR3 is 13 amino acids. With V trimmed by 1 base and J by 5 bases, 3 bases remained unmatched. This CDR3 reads CASSLKGADEQYF. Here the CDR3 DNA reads TGCGCCAGCAGCTTGAAGGGGGCCGACGAGCAGTACTTC.

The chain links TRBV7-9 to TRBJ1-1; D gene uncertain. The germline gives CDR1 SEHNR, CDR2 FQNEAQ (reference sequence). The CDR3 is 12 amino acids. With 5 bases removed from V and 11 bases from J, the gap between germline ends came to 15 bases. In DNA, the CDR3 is TGTGCCAGCAGCGAGGAGGGCCCGAGGGCTTTCTTT. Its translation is CASSEEGPRAFF.

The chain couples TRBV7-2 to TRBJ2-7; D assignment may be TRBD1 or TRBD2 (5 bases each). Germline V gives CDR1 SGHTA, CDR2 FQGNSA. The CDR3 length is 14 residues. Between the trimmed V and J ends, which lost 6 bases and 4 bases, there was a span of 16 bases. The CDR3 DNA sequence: TGTGCCAGCAGGCTTACCGGGACCACATACGAGCAGTACTTC. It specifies CASRLTGTTYEQYF.

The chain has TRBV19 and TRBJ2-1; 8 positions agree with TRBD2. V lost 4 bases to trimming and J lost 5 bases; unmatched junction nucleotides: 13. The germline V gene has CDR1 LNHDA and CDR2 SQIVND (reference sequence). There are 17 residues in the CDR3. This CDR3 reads CASSTLGSAGGNNEQFF. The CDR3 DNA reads TGTGCCAGTAGTACTCTGGGTTCGGCGGGAGGCAACAATGAGCAGTTCTTC.